This T cell receptor (beta chain) was identified in a study of cytomegalovirus exposure and HLA in healthy donors. V shed 0 bases and J shed 5 bases, with 13 bases lying between them. The germline V gene has CDR1 MNHNS and CDR2 SASEGT. There are 15 residues in the CDR3. Turning to this clone: What it recognizes is unknown.

PCR primers comprised 60 Vbeta and 13 Jbeta primers. Produced via immunoSEQ multiplex PCR; TCRdb's table is partial and in-frame only. The table records about 88,000 clones, about 76% of them present only once. Broader study findings: V- and J-gene trimming in TCR beta was tied to a missense DCLRE1C variant by an analysis performed later. In presence/absence analyses, roughly uniform sequencing depth across donors was assumed.

This receptor was identified in a woman in her 40s in good health and CMV-seronegative. The sample taken for sequencing was PBMCs. The chain couples TRBV6-1 to TRBJ2-5; D might be TRBD1 (6 bases). The CDR3 DNA reads TGTGCCAGCAGTGAAGCTGGGGGCGCGTGGGAGACCCAGTACTTC. Translation gives CASSEAGGAWETQYF.